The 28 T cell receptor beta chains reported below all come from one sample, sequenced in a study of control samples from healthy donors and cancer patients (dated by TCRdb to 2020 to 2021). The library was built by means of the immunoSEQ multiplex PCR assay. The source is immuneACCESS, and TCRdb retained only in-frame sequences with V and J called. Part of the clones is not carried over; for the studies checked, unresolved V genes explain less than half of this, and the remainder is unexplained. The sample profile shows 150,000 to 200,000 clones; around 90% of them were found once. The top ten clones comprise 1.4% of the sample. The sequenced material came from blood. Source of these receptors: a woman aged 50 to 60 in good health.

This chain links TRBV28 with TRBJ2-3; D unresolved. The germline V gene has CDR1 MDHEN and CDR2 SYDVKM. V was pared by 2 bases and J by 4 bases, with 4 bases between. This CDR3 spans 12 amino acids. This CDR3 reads CASSLSPDTQYF. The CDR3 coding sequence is TGTGCCAGCAGTTTAAGTCCAGATACGCAGTATTTT.

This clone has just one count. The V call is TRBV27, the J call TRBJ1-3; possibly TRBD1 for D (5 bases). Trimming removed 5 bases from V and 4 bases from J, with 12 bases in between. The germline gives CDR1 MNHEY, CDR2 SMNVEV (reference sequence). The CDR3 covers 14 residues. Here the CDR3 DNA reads TGTGCCAGCAGTACCAGGGAGTCCGGAAACACCATATATTTT. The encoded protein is CASSTRESGNTIYF.

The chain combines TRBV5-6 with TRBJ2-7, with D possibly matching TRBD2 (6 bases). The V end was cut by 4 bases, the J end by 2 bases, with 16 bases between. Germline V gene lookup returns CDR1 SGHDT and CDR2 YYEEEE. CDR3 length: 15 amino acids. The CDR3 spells CASSRGTSVTYEQYF. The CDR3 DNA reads TGTGCCAGCAGCCGGGGGACGTCGGTAACCTACGAGCAGTACTTC.

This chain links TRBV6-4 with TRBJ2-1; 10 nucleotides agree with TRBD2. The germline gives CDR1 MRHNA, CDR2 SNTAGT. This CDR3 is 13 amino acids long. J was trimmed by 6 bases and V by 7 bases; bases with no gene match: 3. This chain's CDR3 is CASKASGSNEQFF. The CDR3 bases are TGTGCCAGCAAGGCTAGCGGGAGCAATGAGCAGTTCTTC.

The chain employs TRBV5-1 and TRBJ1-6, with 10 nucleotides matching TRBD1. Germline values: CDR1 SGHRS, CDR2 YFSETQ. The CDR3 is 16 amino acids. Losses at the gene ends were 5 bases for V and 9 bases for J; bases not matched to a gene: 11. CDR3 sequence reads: CASSSTGQGMTSPLHF. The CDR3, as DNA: TGCGCCAGCAGTTCAACGGGACAGGGGATGACTTCACCCCTCCACTTT.

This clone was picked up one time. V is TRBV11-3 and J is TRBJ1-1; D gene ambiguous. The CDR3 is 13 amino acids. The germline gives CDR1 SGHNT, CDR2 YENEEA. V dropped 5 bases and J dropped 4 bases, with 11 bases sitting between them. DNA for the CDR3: TGTGCCAGCAGCCCAACACAATTCACTGAAGCTTTCTTT. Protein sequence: CASSPTQFTEAFF. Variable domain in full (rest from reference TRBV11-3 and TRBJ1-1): EAGVVQSPRYKIIEKKQPVAFWCNPISGHNTLYWYLQNLGQGPELLIRYENEEAVDDSQLPKDRFSAERLKGVDSTLKIQPAELGDSAVYLCASSPTQFTEAFFGQGTRLTVV.

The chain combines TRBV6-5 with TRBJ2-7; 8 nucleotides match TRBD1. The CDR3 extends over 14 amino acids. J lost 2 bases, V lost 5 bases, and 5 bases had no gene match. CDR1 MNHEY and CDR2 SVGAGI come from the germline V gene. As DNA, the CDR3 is TGTGCCAGCAGTCCCGGACAGGGTACCTACGAGCAGTACTTC. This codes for CASSPGQGTYEQYF.

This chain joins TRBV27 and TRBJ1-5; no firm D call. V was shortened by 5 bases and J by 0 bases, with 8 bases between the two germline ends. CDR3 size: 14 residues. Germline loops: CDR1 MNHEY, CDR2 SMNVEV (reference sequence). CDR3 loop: CASSPSYSNQPQHF. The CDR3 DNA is TGTGCCAGCAGTCCATCGTATAGCAATCAGCCCCAGCATTTT.

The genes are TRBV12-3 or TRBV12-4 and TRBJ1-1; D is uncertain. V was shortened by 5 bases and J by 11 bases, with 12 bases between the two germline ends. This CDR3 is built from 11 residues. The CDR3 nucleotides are TGTGCCAGCAGTCAAATTACTTTGGCTTTCTTT. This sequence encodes CASSQITLAFF.

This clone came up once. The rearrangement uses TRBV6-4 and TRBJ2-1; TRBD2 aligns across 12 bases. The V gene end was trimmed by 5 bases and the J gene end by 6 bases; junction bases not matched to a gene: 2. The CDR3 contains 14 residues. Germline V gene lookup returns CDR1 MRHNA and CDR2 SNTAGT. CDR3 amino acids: CASSRLAGANEQFF. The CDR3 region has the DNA TGTGCCAGCAGTCGACTAGCGGGAGCCAATGAGCAGTTCTTC.

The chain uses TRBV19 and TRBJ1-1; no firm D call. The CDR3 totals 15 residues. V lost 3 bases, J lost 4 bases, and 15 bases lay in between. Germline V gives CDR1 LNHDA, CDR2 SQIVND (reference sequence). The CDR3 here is CASSISGPESTEAFF. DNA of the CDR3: TGTGCCAGTAGTATCTCAGGACCGGAATCCACTGAAGCTTTCTTT.

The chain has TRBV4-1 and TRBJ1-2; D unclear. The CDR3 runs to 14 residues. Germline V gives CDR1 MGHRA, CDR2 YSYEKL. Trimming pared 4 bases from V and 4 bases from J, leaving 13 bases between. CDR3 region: CASSLAPEGYGYTF. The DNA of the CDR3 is TGCGCCAGCAGCCTAGCACCGGAGGGCTATGGCTACACCTTC.

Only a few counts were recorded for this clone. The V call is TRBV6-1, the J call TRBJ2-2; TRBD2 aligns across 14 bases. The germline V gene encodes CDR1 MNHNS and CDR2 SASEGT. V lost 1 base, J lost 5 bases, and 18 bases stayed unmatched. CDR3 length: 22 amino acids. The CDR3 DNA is TGTGCCAGCAGTGAAGTCCCCGGGTTATGGACTAGCGGGAGGTTTTCAACCGGGGAGCTGTTTTTT. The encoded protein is CASSEVPGLWTSGRFSTGELFF.

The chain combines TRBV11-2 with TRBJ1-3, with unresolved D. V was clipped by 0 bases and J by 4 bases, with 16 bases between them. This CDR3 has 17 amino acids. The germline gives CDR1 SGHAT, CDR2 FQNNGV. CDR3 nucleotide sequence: TGTGCCAGCAGCTTAGATCTGGGGAATGGTATCGGAAACACCATATATTTT. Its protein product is CASSLDLGNGIGNTIYF.

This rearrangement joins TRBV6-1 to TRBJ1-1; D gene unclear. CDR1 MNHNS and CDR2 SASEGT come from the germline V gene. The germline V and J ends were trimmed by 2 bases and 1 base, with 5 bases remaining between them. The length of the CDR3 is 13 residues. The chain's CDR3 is CASSEHPNTEAFF. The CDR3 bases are TGTGCCAGCAGTGAACACCCGAACACTGAAGCTTTCTTT.

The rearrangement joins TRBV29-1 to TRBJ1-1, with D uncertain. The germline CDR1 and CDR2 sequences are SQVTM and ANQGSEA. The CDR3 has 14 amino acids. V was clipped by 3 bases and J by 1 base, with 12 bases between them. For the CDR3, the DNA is TGCAGCGTTGATCTGGGGAATCCGAACACTGAAGCTTTCTTT. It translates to CSVDLGNPNTEAFF.

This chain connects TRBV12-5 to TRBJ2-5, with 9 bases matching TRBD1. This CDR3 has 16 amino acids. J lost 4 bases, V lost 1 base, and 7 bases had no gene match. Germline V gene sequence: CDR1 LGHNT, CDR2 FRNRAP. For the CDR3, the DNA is TGTGCTAGTGGTTTGGGAGGACAGGGGCGTCGAGAGACCCAGTACTTC. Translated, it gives CASGLGGQGRRETQYF.

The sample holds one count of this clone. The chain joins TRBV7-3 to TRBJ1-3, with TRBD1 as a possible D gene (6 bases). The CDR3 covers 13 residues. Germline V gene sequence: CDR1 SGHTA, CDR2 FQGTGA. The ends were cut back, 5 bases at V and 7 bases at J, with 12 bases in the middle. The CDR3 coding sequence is TGTGCCAGCAGCACAGGGTATGGGAACACCATATATTTT. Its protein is CASSTGYGNTIYF.

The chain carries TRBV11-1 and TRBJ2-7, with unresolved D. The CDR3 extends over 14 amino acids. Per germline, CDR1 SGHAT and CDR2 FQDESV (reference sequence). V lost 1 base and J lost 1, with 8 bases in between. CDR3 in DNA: TGTGCCAGCAGCTTAGACTGGTCTTCCTACGAGCAGTACTTC. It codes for CASSLDWSSYEQYF. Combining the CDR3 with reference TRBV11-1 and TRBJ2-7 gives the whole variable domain EAEVAQSPRYKITEKSQAVAFWCDPISGHATLYWYRQILGQGPELLVQFQDESVVDDSQLPKDRFSAERLKGVDSTLKIQPAELGDSAMYLCASSLDWSSYEQYFGPGTRLTVT.

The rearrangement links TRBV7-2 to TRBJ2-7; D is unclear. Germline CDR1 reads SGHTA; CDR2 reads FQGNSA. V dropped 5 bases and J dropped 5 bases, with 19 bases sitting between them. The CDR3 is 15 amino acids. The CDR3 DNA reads TGTGCCAGCAGCCAAACCCATACGTCGGTCGACGAGCAGTACTTC. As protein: CASSQTHTSVDEQYF. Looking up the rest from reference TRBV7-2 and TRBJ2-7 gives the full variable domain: GAGVSQSPSNKVTEKGKDVELRCDPISGHTALYWYRQSLGQGLEFLIYFQGNSAPDKSGLPSDRFSAERTGGSVSTLTIQRTQQEDSAVYLCASSQTHTSVDEQYFGPGTRLTVT.

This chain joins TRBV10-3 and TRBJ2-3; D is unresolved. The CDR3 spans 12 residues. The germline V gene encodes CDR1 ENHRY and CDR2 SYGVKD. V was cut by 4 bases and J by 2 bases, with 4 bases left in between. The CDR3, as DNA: TGTGCCATCAGTGCAGACACAGATACGCAGTATTTT. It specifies CAISADTDTQYF.

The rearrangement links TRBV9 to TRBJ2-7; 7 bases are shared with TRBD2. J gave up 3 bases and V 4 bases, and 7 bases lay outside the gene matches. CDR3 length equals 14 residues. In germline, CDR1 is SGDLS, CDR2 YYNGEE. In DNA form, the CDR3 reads TGTGCCAGCAGCAAACGGGACTACAGCTACGAGCAGTACTTC. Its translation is CASSKRDYSYEQYF. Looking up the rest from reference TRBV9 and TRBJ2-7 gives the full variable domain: DSGVTQTPKHLITATGQRVTLRCSPRSGDLSVYWYQQSLDQGLQFLIQYYNGEERAKGNILERFSAQQFPDLHSELNLSSLELGDSALYFCASSKRDYSYEQYFGPGTRLTVT.

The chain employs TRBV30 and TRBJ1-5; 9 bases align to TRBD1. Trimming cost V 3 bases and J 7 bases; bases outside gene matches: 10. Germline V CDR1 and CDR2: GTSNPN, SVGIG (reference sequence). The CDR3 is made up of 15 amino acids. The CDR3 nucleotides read TGTGCCTGGAGAGCCCCCGGGACAGGGTCCCAGCCCCAGCATTTT. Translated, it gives CAWRAPGTGSQPQHF.

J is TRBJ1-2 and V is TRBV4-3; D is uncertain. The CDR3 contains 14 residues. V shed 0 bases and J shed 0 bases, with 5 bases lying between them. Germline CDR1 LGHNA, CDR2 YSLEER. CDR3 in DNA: TGCGCCAGCAGCCAAGAGTCGGCTAACTATGGCTACACCTTC. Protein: CASSQESANYGYTF.

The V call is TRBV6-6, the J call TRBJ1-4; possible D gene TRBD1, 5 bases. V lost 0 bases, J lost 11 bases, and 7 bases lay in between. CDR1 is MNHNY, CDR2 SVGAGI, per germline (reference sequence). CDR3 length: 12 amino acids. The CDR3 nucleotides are TGTGCCAGCAGTTACTCAGGGGAGAAACTGTTTTTT. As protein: CASSYSGEKLFF.

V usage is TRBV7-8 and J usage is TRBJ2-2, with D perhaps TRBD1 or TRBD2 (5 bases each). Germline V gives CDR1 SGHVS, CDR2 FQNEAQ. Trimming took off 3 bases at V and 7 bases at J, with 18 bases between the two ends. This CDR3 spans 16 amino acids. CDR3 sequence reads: CASSFPGRSYRGELFF. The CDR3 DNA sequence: TGTGCCAGCAGCTTTCCGGGACGCTCTTATCGCGGGGAGCTGTTTTTT.

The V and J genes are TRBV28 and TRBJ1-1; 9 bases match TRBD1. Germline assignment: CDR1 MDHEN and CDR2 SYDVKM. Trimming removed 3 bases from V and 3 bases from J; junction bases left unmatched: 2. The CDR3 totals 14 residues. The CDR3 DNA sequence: TGTGCCAGCAGTTTGGGACAGGGATACACTGAAGCTTTCTTT. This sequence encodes CASSLGQGYTEAFF.

CDR3 amino acids: CASSSDVEAFF. For the CDR3, the DNA is TGCGCCAGCAGCTCTGACGTTGAAGCTTTCTTT. The J gene is TRBJ1-1, the V gene TRBV5-1; D gene ambiguous. Trimming removed 3 bases at V and 7 bases at J, with 7 bases between. Germline V gene sequence: CDR1 SGHRS, CDR2 YFSETQ. This CDR3 has 11 amino acids.